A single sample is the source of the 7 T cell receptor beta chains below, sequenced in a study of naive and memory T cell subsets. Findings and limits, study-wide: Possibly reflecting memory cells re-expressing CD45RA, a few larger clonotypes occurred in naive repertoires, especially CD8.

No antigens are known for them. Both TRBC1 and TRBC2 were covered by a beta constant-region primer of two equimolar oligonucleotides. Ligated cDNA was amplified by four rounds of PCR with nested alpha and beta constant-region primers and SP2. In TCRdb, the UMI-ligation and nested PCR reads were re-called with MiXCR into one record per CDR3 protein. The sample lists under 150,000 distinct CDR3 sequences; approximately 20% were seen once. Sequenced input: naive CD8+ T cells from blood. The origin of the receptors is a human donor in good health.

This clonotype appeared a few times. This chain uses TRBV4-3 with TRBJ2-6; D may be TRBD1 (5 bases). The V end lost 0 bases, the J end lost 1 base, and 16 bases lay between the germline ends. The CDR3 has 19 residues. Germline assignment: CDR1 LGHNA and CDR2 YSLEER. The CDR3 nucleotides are TGCGCCAGCAGCCAAGACTTGGGCAGGGTCACGTCTGGGGCCAACGTCCTGACTTTC. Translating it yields CASSQDLGRVTSGANVLTF.

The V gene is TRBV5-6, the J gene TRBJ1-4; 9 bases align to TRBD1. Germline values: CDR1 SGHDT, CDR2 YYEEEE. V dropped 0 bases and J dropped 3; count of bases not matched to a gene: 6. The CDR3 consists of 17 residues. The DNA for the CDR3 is TGTGCCAGCAGCTTGGCGGGACAGGGCTTGGCTAATGAAAAACTGTTTTTT. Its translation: CASSLAGQGLANEKLFF.

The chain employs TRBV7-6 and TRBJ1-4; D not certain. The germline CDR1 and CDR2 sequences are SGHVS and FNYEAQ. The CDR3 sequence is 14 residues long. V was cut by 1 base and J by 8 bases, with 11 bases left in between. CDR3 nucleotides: TGTGCCAGCAGCTTAGGAGGAGGGAACGAAAAACTGTTTTTT. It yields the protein CASSLGGGNEKLFF. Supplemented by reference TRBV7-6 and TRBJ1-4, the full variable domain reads GAGVSQSPRYKVTKRGQDVALRCDPISGHVSLYWYRQALGQGPEFLTYFNYEAQQDKSGLPNDRFSAERPEGSISTLTIQRTEQRDSAMYRCASSLGGGNEKLFFGSGTQLSVL.

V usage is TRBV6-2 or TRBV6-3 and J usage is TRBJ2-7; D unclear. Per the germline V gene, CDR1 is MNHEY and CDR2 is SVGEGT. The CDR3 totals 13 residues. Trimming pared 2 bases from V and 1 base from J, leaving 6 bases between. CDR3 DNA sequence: TGTGCCAGCAGTTACCCACAATCCTACGAGCAGTACTTC. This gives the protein CASSYPQSYEQYF.

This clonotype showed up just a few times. The CDR3 DNA reads as TGTGCCAGCAGCTTACTTCAGGGGTGGGAAGAGACCCAGTACTTC. As protein: CASSLLQGWEETQYF. V is TRBV13 and J is TRBJ2-5, with a tentative D call TRBD1 (6 bases). Germline CDR1 is PRHDT and CDR2 is FYEKMQ (reference sequence). Trimming cost V 2 bases and J 3 bases, with 13 bases left between them. The CDR3 length is 15 residues.

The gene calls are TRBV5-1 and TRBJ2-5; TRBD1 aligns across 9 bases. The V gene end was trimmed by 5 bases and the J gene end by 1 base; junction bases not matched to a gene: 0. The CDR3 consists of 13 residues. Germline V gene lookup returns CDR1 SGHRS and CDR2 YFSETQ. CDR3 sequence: CASRTGGQETQYF. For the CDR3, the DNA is TGCGCCAGCAGGACAGGGGGCCAAGAGACCCAGTACTTC.

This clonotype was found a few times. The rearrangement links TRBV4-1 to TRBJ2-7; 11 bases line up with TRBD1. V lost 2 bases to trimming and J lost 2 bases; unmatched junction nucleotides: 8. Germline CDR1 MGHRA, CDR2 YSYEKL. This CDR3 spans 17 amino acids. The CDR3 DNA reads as TGCGCCAGCAGCCAATATCCACCGGGACAGGGGGCCTACGAGCAGTACTTC. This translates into CASSQYPPGQGAYEQYF.